This TCR beta chain was identified during a study of tumor-infiltrating lymphocytes in primary liver carcinoma. Germline CDR1 is MNHNS and CDR2 is SASEGT. The CDR3 runs 15 residues. Extraction of RNA together with DNA used about 17-30 mg of unsorted bulk tissue. TCR beta cDNA was made from roughly 500 ng total RNA with a constant-region primer. Three nested multiplex PCR rounds of slightly modified ARM-PCR generated TCR beta libraries. The opening two PCR rounds, 10 cycles each, paired TRBV1-TRBV30 forward primers with a C-beta reverse primer. MiXCR, run by TCRdb on the multiplex PCR reads, gives a single entry per CDR3 protein. The table records 30,000 to 40,000 distinct CDR3 sequences, just under 75% of them present only once. As for this clonotype: One end of the junction varies from germline; a read error may be responsible.

V usage is TRBV6-1 and J usage is TRBJ1-5, with TRBD1 matching over 7 bases. Sequenced input: liver tumor tissue from sampling region 4. Subset specified: tumor region T4, right-lateral pole. The receptor was isolated from a middle-aged man with primary liver carcinoma and hepatitis B virus infection. The chain's CDR3 is CTSRVTWDSKQPQHF. Written as DNA, the CDR3 is TGTACCAGCCGAGTGACTTGGGACAGTAAGCAGCCCCAGCATTTT.